Presented here are 4 T cell receptor beta chains from one specimen sequenced in a study of T cells after yellow fever vaccination. TCRdb re-called the 5' RACE reads through MiXCR, storing one row per CDR3 protein. Here the sample spans under 600,000 distinct CDR3 sequences, 21% being singletons. Sample: PBMCs, taken about 20 days after the first yellow fever vaccination. The origin of the receptors is a man aged 18 to 30 who received the YFV17D yellow fever vaccine.

This sequence joins TRBV7-2 and TRBJ1-1; D ambiguous. CDR3 size: 12 residues. Germline CDR1 is SGHTA and CDR2 is FQGNSA. V was shortened by 2 bases and J by 6 bases, with 7 bases between the two germline ends. For the CDR3, the DNA is TGTGCCAGCAGCTTACCCTCCGCTGAAGCTTTCTTT. Translated: CASSLPSAEAFF.

This chain connects TRBV9 to TRBJ2-3; 9 nucleotides match TRBD2. V was pared by 4 bases and J by 0 bases, with 6 bases of the junction left unmatched. Germline CDR1 and CDR2: SGDLS and YYNGEE. This CDR3 is 16 amino acids long. CDR3 loop: CASSLASGASTDTQYF. The CDR3 DNA reads as TGTGCCAGCAGCCTGGCTAGCGGGGCTAGCACAGATACGCAGTATTTT.

This clonotype was seen only a few times. The chain uses TRBV6-5 and TRBJ1-1, with TRBD1 as a possible D gene (6 bases). Germline V CDR1 and CDR2: MNHEY, SVGAGI. The CDR3 is 19 residues long. The V gene lost 0 bases and the J gene lost 1 base, with 21 bases spanning the gap. The CDR3 DNA is TGTGCCAGCAGTTACTCGAACGGAATGGGGGGCGGGGAGAACACTGAAGCTTTCTTT. Residues: CASSYSNGMGGGENTEAFF.

This clonotype was picked up a small number of times. The chain has TRBV12-3 or TRBV12-4 and TRBJ2-5; D ambiguous. The CDR3 runs to 13 residues. V shed 5 bases and J shed 5 bases, with 12 bases lying between them. As DNA, the CDR3 is TGTGCCAGCAGTCTACCAAATGGGGAGACCCAGTACTTC. Its protein is CASSLPNGETQYF.